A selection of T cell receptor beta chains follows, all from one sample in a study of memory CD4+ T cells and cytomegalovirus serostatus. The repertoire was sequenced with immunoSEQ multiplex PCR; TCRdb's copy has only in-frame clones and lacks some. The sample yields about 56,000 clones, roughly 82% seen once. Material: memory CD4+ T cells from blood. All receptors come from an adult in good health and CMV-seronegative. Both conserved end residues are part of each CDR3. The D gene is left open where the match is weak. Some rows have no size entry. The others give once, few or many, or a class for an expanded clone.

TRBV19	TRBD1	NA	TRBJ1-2	TGTGCCAGTAGTACTAGCCGGGACAGGAAAAACCATGGCTACACCTTC	CASSTSRDRKNHGYTF
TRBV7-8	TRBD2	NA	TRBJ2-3	TGTGCCAGCAGCTTAGATCAGCGGGGGTCCGATACGCAGTATTTT	CASSLDQRGSDTQYF
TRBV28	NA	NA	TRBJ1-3	TGTGCCATCTCCGGGGGCAGACCCTCTGGAAACACCATATATTTT	CAISGGRPSGNTIYF
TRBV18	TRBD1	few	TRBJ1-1	TGTGCCAGCTCACCAAAAGACAGGGGAACGAACACTGAAGCTTTCTTT	CASSPKDRGTNTEAFF
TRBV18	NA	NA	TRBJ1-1	TGTGCCAGCTCACCAACCACAGTAGCAACTGAAGCTTTCTTT	CASSPTTVATEAFF
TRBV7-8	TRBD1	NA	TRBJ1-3	TGTGCCAGCAGCACCGCGACAGGGGTCTCTGGAAACACCATATATTTT	CASSTATGVSGNTIYF
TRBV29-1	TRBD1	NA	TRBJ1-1	TGCAGCTCGGGGACAGGGGGCACCACTGAAGCTTTCTTT	CSSGTGGTTEAFF
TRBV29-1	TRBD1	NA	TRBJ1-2	TGCAGCGGGGACAGGGAGGGGGCCGGCTACACCTTC	CSGDREGAGYTF
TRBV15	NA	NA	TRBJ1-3	TGTGCCACCAGCAGAGATCGGGGGAGTCTAGCTGGAAACACCATATATTTT	CATSRDRGSLAGNTIYF
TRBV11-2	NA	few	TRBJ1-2	TGTGCCAGCAGCCCTACGGGGGGGATGGGATCTAACTATGGCTACACCTTC	CASSPTGGMGSNYGYTF
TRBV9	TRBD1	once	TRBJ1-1	TGTGCCAGCAGCGTCGGACAGGACCCTAACACTGAAGCTTTCTTT	CASSVGQDPNTEAFF
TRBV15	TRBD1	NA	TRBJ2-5	TGTGCCACCAGCAGGGACAGGGCGAAAGAGACCCAGTACTTC	CATSRDRAKETQYF
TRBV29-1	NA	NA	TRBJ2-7	TGCAGCGTTGAGGTAGGGACCAGCTACGAGCAGTACTTC	CSVEVGTSYEQYF
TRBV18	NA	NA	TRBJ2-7	TGTGCCAGCTCACCGGACGGAGGTCGGAGCGAGCAGTACTTC	CASSPDGGRSEQYF
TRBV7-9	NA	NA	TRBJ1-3	TGTGCCAGCAGCTTAAAACCCTCATCTGGAAACACCATATATTTT	CASSLKPSSGNTIYF
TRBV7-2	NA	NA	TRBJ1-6	TGTGCCAGCAGCTTAGCCCGGGATTACTTAAATTCACCCCTCCACTTT	CASSLARDYLNSPLHF
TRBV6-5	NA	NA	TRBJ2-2	TGTGCCAGCAGTCGACAGGTAGCATTCACCGGGGAGCTGTTTTTT	CASSRQVAFTGELFF
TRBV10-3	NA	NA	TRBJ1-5	TGTGCCATCAGTGAGGGCAGCAATCAGCCCCAGCATTTT	CAISEGSNQPQHF
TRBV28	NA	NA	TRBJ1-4	TGTGCCAGCACTTGGCAGATCAATGAAAAACTGTTTTTT	CASTWQINEKLFF
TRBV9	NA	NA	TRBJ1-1	TGTGCCAGCAGCGTAGTGGGCAGGGGCGACACTGAAGCTTTCTTT	CASSVVGRGDTEAFF
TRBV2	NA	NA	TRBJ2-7	TGTGCCAGCTCCGGCCGGGAGGAGCAGTACTTC	CASSGREEQYF
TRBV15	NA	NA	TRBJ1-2	TGTGCCACCAGCAGAGATGACTACTATGGCTACACCTTC	CATSRDDYYGYTF
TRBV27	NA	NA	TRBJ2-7	TGTGCCAGCAGTTTCCTGAGGAGTACCTCCTACGAGCAGTACTTC	CASSFLRSTSYEQYF
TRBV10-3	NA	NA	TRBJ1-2	TGTGCCATCAGTGCCGACCCAGGGGTCCCACACCATAACTATGGCTACACCTTC	CAISADPGVPHHNYGYTF
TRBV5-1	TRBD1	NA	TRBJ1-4	TGCGCCAGCCGGACAGGGTCAACTAATGAAAAACTGTTTTTT	CASRTGSTNEKLFF
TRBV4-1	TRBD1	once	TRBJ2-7	TGCGCCAGCAGCCTGCAGGGGGCGTATTCCGAGCAGTACTTC	CASSLQGAYSEQYF
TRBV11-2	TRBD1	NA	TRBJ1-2	TGTGCCAGCAGCTTAGATCTAGGCAGGGGGTCGGCTGGCTACACCTTC	CASSLDLGRGSAGYTF
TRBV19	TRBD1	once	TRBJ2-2	TGTGCCAGTAGTATGTTCAAGGCAGGGGGCTGGGGCGTCGGCGGGGAGCTGTTTTTT	CASSMFKAGGWGVGGELFF
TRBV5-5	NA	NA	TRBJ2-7	TGTGCCAGCAAATTGGGGGCGGCCTACGAGCAGTACTTC	CASKLGAAYEQYF
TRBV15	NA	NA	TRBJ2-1	TGTGCCACCAGCAGAGGGGTGCCTGAGCAGTTCTTC	CATSRGVPEQFF
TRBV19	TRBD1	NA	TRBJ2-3	TGTGCCAGTAGCCTGACAGGGGGCGGGGGGGATACGCAGTATTTT	CASSLTGGGGDTQYF
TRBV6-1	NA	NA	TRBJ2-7	TGTGCCAGCCATTCTTCCGGGACATCCTACGAGCAGTACTTC	CASHSSGTSYEQYF
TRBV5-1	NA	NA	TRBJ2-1	TGCGCCAGCAGCGGAGAGGACAATGAGCAGTTCTTC	CASSGEDNEQFF
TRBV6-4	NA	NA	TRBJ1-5	TGTGCCAGCAGTGACGGGTACAATCAGCCCCAGCATTTT	CASSDGYNQPQHF
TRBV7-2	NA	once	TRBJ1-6	TGTGCCAGCAGCTTTTACCAGGGGAATTCACCCCTCCACTTT	CASSFYQGNSPLHF
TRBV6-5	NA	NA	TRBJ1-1	TGTGCCAGCAGTTACTCGACAGGCATGAACACTGAAGCTTTCTTT	CASSYSTGMNTEAFF
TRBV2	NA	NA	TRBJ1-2	TGTGCCAGCAGTGAGGAGCAGAACTATGGCTACACCTTC	CASSEEQNYGYTF
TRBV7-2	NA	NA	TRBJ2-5	TGTGCCAGCAGCTTTAACAGGGGAGGAGAGACCCAGTACTTC	CASSFNRGGETQYF